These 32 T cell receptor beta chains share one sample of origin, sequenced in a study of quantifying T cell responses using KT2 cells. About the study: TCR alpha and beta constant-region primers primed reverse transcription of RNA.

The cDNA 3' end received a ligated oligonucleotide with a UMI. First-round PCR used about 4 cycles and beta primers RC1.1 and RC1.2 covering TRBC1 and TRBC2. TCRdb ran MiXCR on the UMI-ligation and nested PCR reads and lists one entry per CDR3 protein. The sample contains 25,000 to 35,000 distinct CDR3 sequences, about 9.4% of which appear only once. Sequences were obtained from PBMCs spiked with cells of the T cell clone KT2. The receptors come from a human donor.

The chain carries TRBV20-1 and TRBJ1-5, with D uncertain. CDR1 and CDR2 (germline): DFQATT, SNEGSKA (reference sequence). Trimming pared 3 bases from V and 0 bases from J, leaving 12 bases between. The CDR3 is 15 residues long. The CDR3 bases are TGCAGTGCTAGCAGGACGATTAATAGCAATCAGCCCCAGCATTTT. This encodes CSASRTINSNQPQHF.

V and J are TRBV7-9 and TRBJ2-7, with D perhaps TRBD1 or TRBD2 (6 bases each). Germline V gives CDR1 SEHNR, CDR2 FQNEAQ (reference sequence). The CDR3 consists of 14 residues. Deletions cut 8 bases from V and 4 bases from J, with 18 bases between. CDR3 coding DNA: TGTGCCAGCGGAGGGGGGTATGAGGAGTACGAGCAGTACTTC. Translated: CASGGGYEEYEQYF.

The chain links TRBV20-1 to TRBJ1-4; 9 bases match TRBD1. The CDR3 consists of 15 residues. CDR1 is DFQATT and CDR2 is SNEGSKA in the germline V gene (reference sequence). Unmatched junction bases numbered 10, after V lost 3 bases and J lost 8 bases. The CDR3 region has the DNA TGCAGTGCTAGGGACAGGGGAAAGCGGGACGAAAAACTGTTTTTT. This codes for CSARDRGKRDEKLFF.

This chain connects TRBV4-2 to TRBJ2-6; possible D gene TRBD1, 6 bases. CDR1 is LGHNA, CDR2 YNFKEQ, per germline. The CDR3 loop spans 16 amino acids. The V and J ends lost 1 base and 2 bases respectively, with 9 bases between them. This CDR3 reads CASSQVRTAGANVLTF. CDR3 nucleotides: TGTGCCAGCAGCCAAGTAAGGACAGCTGGGGCCAACGTCCTGACTTTC.

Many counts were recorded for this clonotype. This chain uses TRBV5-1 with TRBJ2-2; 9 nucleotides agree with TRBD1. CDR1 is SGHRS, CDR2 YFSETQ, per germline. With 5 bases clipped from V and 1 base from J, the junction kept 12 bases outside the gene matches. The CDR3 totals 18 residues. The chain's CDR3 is CASSYDATGGMNTGELFF. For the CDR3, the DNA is TGCGCCAGCAGTTACGATGCGACAGGGGGTATGAACACCGGGGAGCTGTTTTTT.

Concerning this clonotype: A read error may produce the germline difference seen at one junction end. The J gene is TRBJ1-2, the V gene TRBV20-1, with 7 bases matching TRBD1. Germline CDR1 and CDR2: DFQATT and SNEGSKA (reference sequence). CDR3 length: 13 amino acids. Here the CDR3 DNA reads TGCAGTGCTAGACCCTCCACAGGGGATGGCTACAACTTC. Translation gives CSARPSTGDGYNF.

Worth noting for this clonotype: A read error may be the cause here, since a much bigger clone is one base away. In DNA, the CDR3 is TGTGCCAGCGGCGCGATTAAGCGGGAGGGCCGCGGTGAGCAGTTCTTC. This encodes CASGAIKREGRGEQFF. The V call is TRBV9, the J call TRBJ2-1; 10 positions agree with TRBD2. V was pared by 7 bases and J by 9 bases, with 16 bases of the junction left unmatched. The CDR3 loop spans 16 amino acids. The V gene's germline CDR1 is SGDLS and CDR2 YYNGEE. Together with reference TRBV9 and TRBJ2-1, the CDR3 gives the full variable domain: DSGVTQTPKHLITATGQRVTLRCSPRSGDLSVYWYQQSLDQGLQFLIQYYNGEERAKGNILERFSAQQFPDLHSELNLSSLELGDSALYFCASGAIKREGRGEQFFGPGTRLTVL.

Here the CDR3 reads CASGPQSVAAPHGYTF. In DNA, the CDR3 is TGTGCTAGTGGCCCACAATCGGTCGCAGCTCCACATGGCTACACCTTC. The chain employs TRBV12-5 and TRBJ1-2; D ambiguous. CDR3 size: 16 residues. Trimming cost V 6 bases and J 6 bases, with 23 bases left between them. Germline loops: CDR1 LGHNT, CDR2 FRNRAP.

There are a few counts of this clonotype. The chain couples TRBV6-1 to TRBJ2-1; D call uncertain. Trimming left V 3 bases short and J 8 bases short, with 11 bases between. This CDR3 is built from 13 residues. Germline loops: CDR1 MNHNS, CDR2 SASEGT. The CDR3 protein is CASSDFPGDEQFF. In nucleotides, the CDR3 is TGTGCCAGCAGTGACTTTCCTGGAGATGAGCAGTTCTTC.

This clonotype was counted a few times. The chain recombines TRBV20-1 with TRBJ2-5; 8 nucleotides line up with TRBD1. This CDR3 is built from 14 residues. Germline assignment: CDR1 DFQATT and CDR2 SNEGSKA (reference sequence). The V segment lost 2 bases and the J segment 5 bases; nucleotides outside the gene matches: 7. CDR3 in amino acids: CSARSPTGVETQYF. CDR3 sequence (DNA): TGCAGTGCTAGAAGCCCGACAGGGGTTGAGACCCAGTACTTC.

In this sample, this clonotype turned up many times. The CDR3 DNA follows: TGTGCCAGCAATACCGGGACTAGCGGGAAAAACCAAGAGACCCAGTACTTC. Residues: CASNTGTSGKNQETQYF. The gene calls are TRBV2 and TRBJ2-5, with 13 bases aligning to TRBD2. After removal of 7 bases from V and 0 bases from J, the junction contained 8 bases not matched to a gene. There are 17 residues in the CDR3. Germline assignment: CDR1 SNHLY and CDR2 FYNNEI. Full variable domain (rest looked up from reference TRBV2 and TRBJ2-5): EPEVTQTPSHQVTQMGQEVILRCVPISNHLYFYWYRQILGQKVEFLVSFYNNEISEKSEIFDDQFSVERPDGSNFTLKIRSTKLEDSAMYFCASNTGTSGKNQETQYFGPGTRLLVL.

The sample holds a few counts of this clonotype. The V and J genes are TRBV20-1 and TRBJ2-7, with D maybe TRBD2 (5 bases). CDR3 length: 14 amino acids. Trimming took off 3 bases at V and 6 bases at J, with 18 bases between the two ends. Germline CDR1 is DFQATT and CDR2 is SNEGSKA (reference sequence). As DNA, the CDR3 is TGCAGTGCTAGGGAGGAGCCAACGTGGTCCGAGCAGTACTTC. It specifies CSAREEPTWSEQYF.

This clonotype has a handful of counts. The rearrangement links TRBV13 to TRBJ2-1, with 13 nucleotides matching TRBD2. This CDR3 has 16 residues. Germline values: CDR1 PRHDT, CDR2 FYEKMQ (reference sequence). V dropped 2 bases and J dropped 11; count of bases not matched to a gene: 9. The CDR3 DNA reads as TGTGCCAGCAGCTTAACCGGGACTAGCGGGATGCTACAGCAGTTCTTC. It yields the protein CASSLTGTSGMLQQFF. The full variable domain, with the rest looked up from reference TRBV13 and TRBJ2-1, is AAGVIQSPRHLIKEKRETATLKCYPIPRHDTVYWYQQGPGQDPQFLISFYEKMQSDKGSIPDRFSAQQFSDYHSELNMSSLELGDSALYFCASSLTGTSGMLQQFFGPGTRLTVL.

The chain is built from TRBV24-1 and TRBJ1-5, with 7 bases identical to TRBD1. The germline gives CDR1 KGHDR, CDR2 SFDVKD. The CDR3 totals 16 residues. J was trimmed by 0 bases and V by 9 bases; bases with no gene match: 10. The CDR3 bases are TGTGCCACCCGCCGGGACAGAGAAAATAGCAATCAGCCCCAGCATTTT. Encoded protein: CATRRDRENSNQPQHF.

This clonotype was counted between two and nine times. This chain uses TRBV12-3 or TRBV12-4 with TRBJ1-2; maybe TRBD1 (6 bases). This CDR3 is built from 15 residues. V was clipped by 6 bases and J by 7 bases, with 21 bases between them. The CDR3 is CASRQQGAGSSGYTF. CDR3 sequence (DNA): TGTGCCAGCAGACAACAGGGTGCAGGCAGTAGTGGCTACACCTTC.

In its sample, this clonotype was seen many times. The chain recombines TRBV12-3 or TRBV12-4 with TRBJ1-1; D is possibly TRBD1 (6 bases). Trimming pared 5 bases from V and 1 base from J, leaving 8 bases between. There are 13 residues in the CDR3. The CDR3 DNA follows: TGTGCCAGCAGTAGGGGGGGGAACACTGAAGCTTTCTTT. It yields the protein CASSRGGNTEAFF.

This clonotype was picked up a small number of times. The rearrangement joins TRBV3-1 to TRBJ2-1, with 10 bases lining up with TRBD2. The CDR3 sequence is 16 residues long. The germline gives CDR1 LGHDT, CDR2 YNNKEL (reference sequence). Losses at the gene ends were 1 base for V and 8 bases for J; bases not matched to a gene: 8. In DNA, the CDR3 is TGTGCCAGCAGCCAAGGCCCCAGCGGGGGGGCCTATGAGCAGTTCTTC. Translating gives CASSQGPSGGAYEQFF.

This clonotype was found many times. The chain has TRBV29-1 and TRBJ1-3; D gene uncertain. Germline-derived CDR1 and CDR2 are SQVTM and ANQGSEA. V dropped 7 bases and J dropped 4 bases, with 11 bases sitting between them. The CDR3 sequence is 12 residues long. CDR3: CSGAYQGNTIYF. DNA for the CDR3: TGCAGCGGCGCTTATCAGGGAAACACCATATATTTT.

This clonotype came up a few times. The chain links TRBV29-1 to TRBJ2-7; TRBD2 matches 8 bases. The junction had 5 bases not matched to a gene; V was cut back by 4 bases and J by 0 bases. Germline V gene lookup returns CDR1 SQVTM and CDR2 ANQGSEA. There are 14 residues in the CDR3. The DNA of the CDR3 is TGCAGCGTTGGTGATAGCGGGACCTCCTACGAGCAGTACTTC. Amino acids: CSVGDSGTSYEQYF.

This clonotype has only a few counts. CDR3 protein: CASSVDVMTDTQYF. CDR3 coding DNA: TGCGCCAGCAGCGTGGATGTCATGACAGATACGCAGTATTTT. The genes are TRBV5-1 and TRBJ2-3; no firm D call. CDR3 length: 14 residues. Germline assignment: CDR1 SGHRS and CDR2 YFSETQ. Deletions cut 4 bases from V and 3 bases from J, with 12 bases between.

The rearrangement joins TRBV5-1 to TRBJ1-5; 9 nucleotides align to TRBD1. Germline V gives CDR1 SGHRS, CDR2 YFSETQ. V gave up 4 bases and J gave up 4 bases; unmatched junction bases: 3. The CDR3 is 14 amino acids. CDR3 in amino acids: CASSPQGANQPQHF. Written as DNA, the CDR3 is TGCGCCAGCAGCCCACAGGGGGCAAATCAGCCCCAGCATTTT.

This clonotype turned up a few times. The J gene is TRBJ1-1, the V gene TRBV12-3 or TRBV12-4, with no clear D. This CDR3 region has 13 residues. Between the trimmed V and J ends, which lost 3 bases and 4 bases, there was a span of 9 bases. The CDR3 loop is CASSLPGATEAFF. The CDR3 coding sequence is TGTGCCAGCAGTTTGCCGGGAGCCACTGAAGCTTTCTTT.

The CDR3 region is CASSPGGTGSEKLFF. For the CDR3, the DNA is TGTGCCAGCAGCCCGGGAGGGACAGGCAGTGAAAAACTGTTTTTT. The chain recombines TRBV5-6 with TRBJ1-4; 8 nucleotides agree with TRBD1. J gave up 7 bases and V 4 bases, and 9 bases lay outside the gene matches. The CDR3 totals 15 residues. Germline assignment: CDR1 SGHDT and CDR2 YYEEEE.

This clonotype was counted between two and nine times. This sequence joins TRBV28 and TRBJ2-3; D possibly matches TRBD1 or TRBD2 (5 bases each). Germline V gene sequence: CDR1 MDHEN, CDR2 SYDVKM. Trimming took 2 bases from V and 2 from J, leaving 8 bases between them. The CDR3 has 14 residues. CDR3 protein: CASSLRGPTDTQYF. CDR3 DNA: TGTGCCAGCAGTTTACGGGGCCCCACAGATACGCAGTATTTT.

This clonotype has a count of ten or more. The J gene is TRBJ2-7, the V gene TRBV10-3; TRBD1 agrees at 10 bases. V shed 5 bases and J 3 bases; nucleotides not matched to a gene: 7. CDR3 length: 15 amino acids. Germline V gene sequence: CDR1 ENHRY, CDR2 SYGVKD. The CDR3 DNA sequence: TGTGCCATCAGTTTTACCGGGACAGGGGACTACGAGCAGTACTTC. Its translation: CAISFTGTGDYEQYF.

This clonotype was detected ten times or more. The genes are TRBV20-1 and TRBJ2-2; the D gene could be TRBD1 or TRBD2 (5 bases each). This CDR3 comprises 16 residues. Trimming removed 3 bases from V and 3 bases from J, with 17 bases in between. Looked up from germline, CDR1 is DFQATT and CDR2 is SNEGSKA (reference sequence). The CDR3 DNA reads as TGCAGTGCTAGCTCGGGGCTGGTGGATGACACCGGGGAGCTGTTTTTT. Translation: CSASSGLVDDTGELFF.

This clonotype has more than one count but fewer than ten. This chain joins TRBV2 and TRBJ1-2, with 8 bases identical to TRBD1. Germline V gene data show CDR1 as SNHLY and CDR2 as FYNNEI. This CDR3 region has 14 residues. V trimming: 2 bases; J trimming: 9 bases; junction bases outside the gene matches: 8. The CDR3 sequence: CASSETGGTRSYTF. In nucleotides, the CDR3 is TGTGCCAGCAGTGAAACAGGGGGAACGAGAAGCTACACCTTC.

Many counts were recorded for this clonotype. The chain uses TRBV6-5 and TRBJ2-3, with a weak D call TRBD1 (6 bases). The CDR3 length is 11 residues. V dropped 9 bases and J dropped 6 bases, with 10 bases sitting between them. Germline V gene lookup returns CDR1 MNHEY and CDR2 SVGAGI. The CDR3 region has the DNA TGTGCCAGTCACAGGGAGGATACGCAGTATTTT. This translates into CASHREDTQYF.

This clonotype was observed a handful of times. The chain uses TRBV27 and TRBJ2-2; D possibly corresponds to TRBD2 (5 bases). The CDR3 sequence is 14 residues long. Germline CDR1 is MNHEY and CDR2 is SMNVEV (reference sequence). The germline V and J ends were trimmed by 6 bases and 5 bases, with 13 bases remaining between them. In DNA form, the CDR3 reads TGTGCCAGCAGCCGGGAACCCCTGACCGGGGAGCTGTTTTTT. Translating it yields CASSREPLTGELFF.

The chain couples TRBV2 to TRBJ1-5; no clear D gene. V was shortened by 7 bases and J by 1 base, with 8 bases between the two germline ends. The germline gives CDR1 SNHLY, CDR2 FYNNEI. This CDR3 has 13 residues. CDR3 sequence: CASISRSNQPQHF. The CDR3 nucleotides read TGTGCCAGCATTTCGAGGAGCAATCAGCCCCAGCATTTT.

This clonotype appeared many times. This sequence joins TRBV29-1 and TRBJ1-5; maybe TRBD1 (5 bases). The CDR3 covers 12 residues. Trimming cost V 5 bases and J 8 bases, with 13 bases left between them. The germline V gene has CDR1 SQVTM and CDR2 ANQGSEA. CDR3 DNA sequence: TGCAGCGTTAAGACAGAAGGGGAGCCCCAGCATTTT. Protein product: CSVKTEGEPQHF.

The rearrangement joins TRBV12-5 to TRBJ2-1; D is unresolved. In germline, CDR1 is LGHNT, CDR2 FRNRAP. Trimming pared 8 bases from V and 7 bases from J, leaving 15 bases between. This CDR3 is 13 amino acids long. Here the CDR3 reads CASTSLDPNEQFF. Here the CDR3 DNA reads TGTGCTAGTACATCCCTGGACCCGAATGAGCAGTTCTTC.